This is a list of T cell receptor beta chains from one sample in a study of MAIT cells during Salmonella Paratyphi A infection. One entry per CDR3 protein, called by TCRdb with MiXCR from the 5' RACE reads. The data show over 1,400 distinct CDR3 sequences, roughly 65% seen once. The source was MAIT cells from blood, collected at the last sampling point of the challenge study. These TCRs come from a person aged 18 to 69 who was deliberately infected with Salmonella Paratyphi A in a paratyphoid fever challenge study. Both conserved end residues are part of each CDR3. Fields, in order: clone size, V gene, J gene, CDR3 length, D gene, CDR3 DNA, CDR3 protein. D genes are given only for firm matches. Clone size is shown for a subset of rows, as once, few, many or a class of expanded clone.

clone size: NA
V gene: TRBV7-6
J gene: TRBJ2-7
CDR3 length: 13
D gene: TRBD2
CDR3 DNA: TGTGCCAGTAGTCTAGCGGCCTCCTACGAGCAGTACTTC
CDR3 protein: CASSLAASYEQYF

clone size: large
V gene: TRBV4-2
J gene: TRBJ2-7
CDR3 length: 15
D gene: TRBD1
CDR3 DNA: TGTGCCAGCAGCCAAGACAGGGGGAGCTCCTACGAGCAGTACTTC
CDR3 protein: CASSQDRGSSYEQYF

clone size: NA
V gene: TRBV6-1
J gene: TRBJ2-2
CDR3 length: 15
D gene: TRBD2
CDR3 DNA: TGTGCCAGCAGTTTTAGCGGGGGGGACACCGGGGAGCTGTTTTTT
CDR3 protein: CASSFSGGDTGELFF

clone size: hyperexpanded
V gene: TRBV4-2
J gene: TRBJ2-3
CDR3 length: 16
D gene: TRBD2
CDR3 DNA: TGTGCCAGCAGCCAAGAGAGGGGTAGCGGGGCAGATACGCAGTATTTT
CDR3 protein: CASSQERGSGADTQYF

clone size: NA
V gene: TRBV6-1
J gene: TRBJ2-1
CDR3 length: 15
D gene: TRBD2
CDR3 DNA: TGTGCCAGCACGGTAGCGGGGGAAACCTACAATGAGCAGTTCTTC
CDR3 protein: CASTVAGETYNEQFF

clone size: medium-sized
V gene: TRBV20-1
J gene: TRBJ2-1
CDR3 length: 15
D gene: TRBD2
CDR3 DNA: TGCAGTGCTAGAGATGGGGGACTAGATTACAATGAGCAGTTCTTC
CDR3 protein: CSARDGGLDYNEQFF

clone size: large
V gene: TRBV4-2
J gene: TRBJ1-6
CDR3 length: 14
D gene: NA
CDR3 DNA: TGTGCCAGCAGCCAAGATTCTGAGAATTCACCCCTCCACTTT
CDR3 protein: CASSQDSENSPLHF

clone size: once
V gene: TRBV7-2
J gene: TRBJ1-5
CDR3 length: 13
D gene: NA
CDR3 DNA: TGTGCCAGCAGCTTATATGCGGGTCAGCCCCAGCATTTT
CDR3 protein: CASSLYAGQPQHF

clone size: NA
V gene: TRBV20-1
J gene: TRBJ1-1
CDR3 length: 13
D gene: NA
CDR3 DNA: TGCAGTGCTCATGAAAGGGGGGGAACTGAAGCTTTCTTT
CDR3 protein: CSAHERGGTEAFF

clone size: NA
V gene: TRBV12-3/TRBV12-4
J gene: TRBJ2-1
CDR3 length: 14
D gene: TRBD1
CDR3 DNA: TGTGCCAGCGGGGGGACAGGGTCGTTTAATGAGCAGTTCTTC
CDR3 protein: CASGGTGSFNEQFF

clone size: NA
V gene: TRBV10-3
J gene: TRBJ2-5
CDR3 length: 18
D gene: TRBD2
CDR3 DNA: TGTGCCATCAGTGAGTCGAGCGCTAGCGGGGATGGGGAAGAGACCCAGTACTTC
CDR3 protein: CAISESSASGDGEETQYF

clone size: NA
V gene: TRBV6-2/TRBV6-3
J gene: TRBJ2-1
CDR3 length: 15
D gene: NA
CDR3 DNA: TGTGCCAGCAGCCGGGAGAGGGGCCGGTACAATGAGCAGTTCTTC
CDR3 protein: CASSRERGRYNEQFF

clone size: once
V gene: TRBV21-1
J gene: TRBJ1-5
CDR3 length: 16
D gene: NA
CDR3 DNA: TGCGCCAGCAGCCAAATGTCTGGGACAGGGATTCAGCCCCAGCATTTT
CDR3 protein: CASSQMSGTGIQPQHF

clone size: NA
V gene: TRBV9
J gene: TRBJ2-7
CDR3 length: 15
D gene: TRBD1
CDR3 DNA: TGTGCCAGCAGCCTAGGGACAGGGGGAAGTTACGAGCAGTACTTC
CDR3 protein: CASSLGTGGSYEQYF

clone size: few
V gene: TRBV7-6
J gene: TRBJ2-5
CDR3 length: 21
D gene: NA
CDR3 DNA: NA
CDR3 protein: CASSFYICSARDGGGQETQYF

clone size: NA
V gene: TRBV20-1
J gene: TRBJ2-1
CDR3 length: 15
D gene: NA
CDR3 DNA: TGCAGTGCTAGACGTAGCGGCCTCTCCTACAATGAGCAGTTCTTC
CDR3 protein: CSARRSGLSYNEQFF

clone size: NA
V gene: TRBV7-6
J gene: TRBJ2-1
CDR3 length: 13
D gene: NA
CDR3 DNA: TGTGCCAGCAGCCTATCCCGACAGCATGAGCAGTTCTTC
CDR3 protein: CASSLSRQHEQFF

clone size: NA
V gene: TRBV6-5
J gene: TRBJ1-4
CDR3 length: 14
D gene: NA
CDR3 DNA: TGTGCCAGCAAGAGTGGGGGAACTAATGAAAAACTGTTTTTT
CDR3 protein: CASKSGGTNEKLFF

clone size: NA
V gene: TRBV5-1
J gene: TRBJ2-5
CDR3 length: 14
D gene: TRBD1
CDR3 DNA: TGCGCCAGCAGCTGGGGACAGGGGCGAGAGACCCAGTACTTC
CDR3 protein: CASSWGQGRETQYF

clone size: NA
V gene: TRBV20-1
J gene: TRBJ2-7
CDR3 length: 18
D gene: NA
CDR3 DNA: TGCAATGCTAGAGACCACCGATCCGGGGACTCGATCTCCTACGAGCAGTACTTC
CDR3 protein: CNARDHRSGDSISYEQYF

clone size: once
V gene: TRBV29-1
J gene: TRBJ2-1
CDR3 length: 13
D gene: TRBD2
CDR3 DNA: TGCAGCCAGAGCGGGGAAGTCTACAATGAGCAGTTCTTC
CDR3 protein: CSQSGEVYNEQFF

clone size: NA
V gene: TRBV11-2
J gene: TRBJ2-5
CDR3 length: 14
D gene: NA
CDR3 DNA: TGTGCCAGCAGCTCCGGGATCCACCAAGAGACCCAGTACTTC
CDR3 protein: CASSSGIHQETQYF

clone size: NA
V gene: TRBV6-5
J gene: TRBJ2-5
CDR3 length: 17
D gene: NA
CDR3 DNA: TGTGCCAGCAGACCACCCTCGACGACAGGCCTGGGAGAGACCCAGTACTTC
CDR3 protein: CASRPPSTTGLGETQYF

clone size: NA
V gene: TRBV29-1
J gene: TRBJ2-7
CDR3 length: 13
D gene: TRBD2
CDR3 DNA: TGCAGCGTTGTTCCGACTAGCAAATACGAGCAGTACTTC
CDR3 protein: CSVVPTSKYEQYF

clone size: NA
V gene: TRBV4-3
J gene: TRBJ1-1
CDR3 length: 14
D gene: NA
CDR3 DNA: TGCGCCAGCAGCCGGAACAGGGAGGGTACTGAAGCTTTCTTT
CDR3 protein: CASSRNREGTEAFF

clone size: NA
V gene: TRBV5-1
J gene: TRBJ2-5
CDR3 length: 13
D gene: NA
CDR3 DNA: TGCGCCAGCAGTGGGGGCTCCGGAGAGACCCAGTACTTC
CDR3 protein: CASSGGSGETQYF

clone size: NA
V gene: TRBV20-1
J gene: TRBJ2-4
CDR3 length: 13
D gene: NA
CDR3 DNA: TGCAGTGCGGCAGCCTTTGCCAAAAACATTCAGTACTTC
CDR3 protein: CSAAAFAKNIQYF

clone size: NA
V gene: TRBV20-1
J gene: TRBJ2-5
CDR3 length: 13
D gene: NA
CDR3 DNA: TGCAGTGCTAGGCAACAGAACCAAGAGACCCAGTACTTC
CDR3 protein: CSARQQNQETQYF

clone size: few
V gene: TRBV20-1
J gene: TRBJ2-2
CDR3 length: 16
D gene: NA
CDR3 DNA: TGCAGTGCTCAAGACGTGGGCAGGGGGGACACCGGGGAGCTGTTTTTT
CDR3 protein: CSAQDVGRGDTGELFF

clone size: NA
V gene: TRBV6-5
J gene: TRBJ2-2
CDR3 length: 12
D gene: NA
CDR3 DNA: TGTGCCAGCATAACCACGACCGGGGAGCTGTTTTTT
CDR3 protein: CASITTTGELFF

clone size: NA
V gene: TRBV20-1
J gene: TRBJ1-1
CDR3 length: 13
D gene: NA
CDR3 DNA: TGCAGGGTCCCCGGGCAGGATGTCACTGAAGCTTTCTTT
CDR3 protein: CRVPGQDVTEAFF

clone size: NA
V gene: TRBV5-1
J gene: TRBJ1-2
CDR3 length: 15
D gene: TRBD1
CDR3 DNA: TGCGCCAGCAGCTTACGGGACAGAGGGGTGGATGGCTACACCTTC
CDR3 protein: CASSLRDRGVDGYTF

clone size: NA
V gene: TRBV4-2
J gene: TRBJ2-7
CDR3 length: 15
D gene: NA
CDR3 DNA: TGTGCCAGCAGCCAAGAGGCAGGGGAGTCCTACGAGCAGTACTTC
CDR3 protein: CASSQEAGESYEQYF

clone size: NA
V gene: TRBV20-1
J gene: TRBJ1-1
CDR3 length: 12
D gene: NA
CDR3 DNA: TGCAGTGCTGGGAATATGAACACTGAAGCTTTCTTT
CDR3 protein: CSAGNMNTEAFF

clone size: NA
V gene: TRBV6-5
J gene: TRBJ1-6
CDR3 length: 16
D gene: NA
CDR3 DNA: TGTGCCAGCAGTACCCTCACGAGCTCCTATAATTCACCCCTCCACTTT
CDR3 protein: CASSTLTSSYNSPLHF

clone size: NA
V gene: TRBV27
J gene: TRBJ1-4
CDR3 length: 13
D gene: NA
CDR3 DNA: TGTGCCAGCAGTTTAGTGATGGATGAAAAACTGTTTTTT
CDR3 protein: CASSLVMDEKLFF

clone size: NA
V gene: TRBV19
J gene: TRBJ2-7
CDR3 length: 13
D gene: NA
CDR3 DNA: TGTGCCAGTAGTATGGGGGACGTTGGGGAGCAGTACTTC
CDR3 protein: CASSMGDVGEQYF

clone size: once
V gene: TRBV7-6
J gene: TRBJ2-7
CDR3 length: 21
D gene: NA
CDR3 DNA: NA
CDR3 protein: CASSFYICSARGGGDSYEQYF

clone size: NA
V gene: TRBV29-1
J gene: TRBJ2-1
CDR3 length: 13
D gene: NA
CDR3 DNA: TGCAGCCCGGTCGGAGAGGAGTCCAATGAGCAGTTCTTC
CDR3 protein: CSPVGEESNEQFF

clone size: NA
V gene: TRBV5-1
J gene: TRBJ2-2
CDR3 length: 15
D gene: TRBD1
CDR3 DNA: TGCGCCAGCAGCCCAGGGACAGGGGTATCCGGGGAGCTGTTTTTT
CDR3 protein: CASSPGTGVSGELFF

clone size: NA
V gene: TRBV5-1
J gene: TRBJ2-7
CDR3 length: 15
D gene: NA
CDR3 DNA: TGCGCCAGCAGCTTTGGAAGCGAGGGGGGCTACGAGCAGTACTTC
CDR3 protein: CASSFGSEGGYEQYF

clone size: few
V gene: TRBV20-1
J gene: TRBJ2-1
CDR3 length: 15
D gene: NA
CDR3 DNA: TGCAGTGCTAGAGATGTGGGATCCCCCTACAATGAGCAGTTCTTC
CDR3 protein: CSARDVGSPYNEQFF

clone size: many
V gene: TRBV6-6
J gene: TRBJ2-2
CDR3 length: 14
D gene: NA
CDR3 DNA: TGTGCCAGCAGTTATGCAGGGGAAACCGGGGAGCTGTTTTTT
CDR3 protein: CASSYAGETGELFF

clone size: medium-sized
V gene: TRBV20-1
J gene: TRBJ1-5
CDR3 length: 15
D gene: NA
CDR3 DNA: TGCAGCTCCCAGCAGGTACAGGGAGGCAATCAGCCCCAGCATTTT
CDR3 protein: CSSQQVQGGNQPQHF

clone size: NA
V gene: TRBV20-1
J gene: TRBJ2-1
CDR3 length: 13
D gene: NA
CDR3 DNA: TGCAGTGCTGAACCACAGGGCTACAATGAGCAGTTCTTC
CDR3 protein: CSAEPQGYNEQFF

clone size: NA
V gene: TRBV20-1
J gene: TRBJ2-7
CDR3 length: 16
D gene: TRBD2
CDR3 DNA: TGCAGTGCTAGAGATCGACTAGCGGGAGCTTCCTACGAGCAGTACTTC
CDR3 protein: CSARDRLAGASYEQYF

clone size: medium-sized
V gene: TRBV20-1
J gene: TRBJ2-1
CDR3 length: 15
D gene: TRBD2
CDR3 DNA: TGCAGTGCTAGAGATCCGGGGGGTGATTGGCATGAGCAGTTCTTC
CDR3 protein: CSARDPGGDWHEQFF

clone size: NA
V gene: TRBV10-3
J gene: TRBJ2-7
CDR3 length: 16
D gene: TRBD1
CDR3 DNA: TGTGCCATCAGGCCCAGTCAAGGACAGGGGGCAAACGAGCAGTACTTC
CDR3 protein: CAIRPSQGQGANEQYF